This T cell receptor beta chain was observed in a study of tumor-infiltrating lymphocytes in primary liver carcinoma. Study information: Patients were both men and women, whose ages ran from 30 to 69 years. Findings of the study overall: Lesser overlap characterized tumor-adjacent and tumor-blood pairs relative to tumor region pairs.

Investigators took RNA and DNA out together from about 21-30 mg of unsorted bulk tissue. There were five separate regions sampled from each tumor. Every tumor sample held more than 85% viable tumor cells. TCR beta cDNA was made from roughly 450 ng total RNA with a constant-region primer. Amplification in three nested multiplex PCR rounds with slightly modified ARM-PCR gave rise to TCR beta libraries. In the first two PCR rounds, TRBV1-TRBV30 forward primers were paired with a C-beta reverse primer, and each round lasted roughly 10 cycles. TCRdb used MiXCR to reprocess the multiplex PCR reads, holding one entry per CDR3 protein. Of approximately 100,000 distinct CDR3 sequences in the sample, about two thirds are singletons; the top ten hold 9% to 15%. Germline V CDR1 and CDR2: ENHRY, SYGVKD. CDR3 length: 14 amino acids. The ends lost 6 bases at V and 2 bases at J; junction bases unmatched: 4. This clonotype was seen a few times. The antigen remains unidentified. This may be a read error: a much more frequent sequence differs by one nucleotide.

The TCR originated in a woman aged 60-75 years with primary liver carcinoma and hepatitis B virus infection. This chain links TRBV10-3 with TRBJ1-1; TRBD1 aligns across 9 bases. Sequencing was carried out using liver tumor tissue from sampling region 2. Subset in this sample: tumor region T2, inferior pole. CDR3: CAISRQGVNTEAFF. CDR3 bases: TGTGCCATCAGCCGACAGGGGGTCAACACTGAAGCTTTCTTT.